These 30 T cell receptor beta chains were sequenced from one sample in a study of beta chain features in type 1 diabetes. Isolated RNA was reverse transcribed in full, so expressed TCRB transcripts were sequenced. Only in-frame clones appear in the TCRdb table, and some are missing; sequencing was by immunoSEQ multiplex PCR. The sample lists more than 150,000 clones, less than 9.5% occurring once. Material for sequencing was central memory CD4+ T cells from blood. These receptors were collected from a young woman in good health.

A few counts support this clone. This sequence joins TRBV29-1 and TRBJ2-1, with 7 positions matching TRBD2. The CDR3 extends over 14 amino acids. CDR1 is SQVTM, CDR2 ANQGSEA, per germline. The junction had 8 bases not matched to a gene; V was cut back by 0 bases and J by 9 bases. CDR3 sequence (DNA): TGCAGCGTTGAAGATTACGCGGGAGAGGGTGAGCAGTTCTTC. Amino acid sequence: CSVEDYAGEGEQFF.

This clone was seen more than once but under ten times. This chain joins TRBV11-1 and TRBJ2-1; 7 bases are a match to TRBD2. This CDR3 has 15 residues. V dropped 5 bases and J dropped 0; count of bases not matched to a gene: 4. The germline gives CDR1 SGHAT, CDR2 FQDESV (reference sequence). The CDR3 here is CASSPAGSSYNEQFF. The CDR3 nucleotides read TGTGCCAGCAGCCCAGCGGGGAGCTCCTACAATGAGCAGTTCTTC.

This chain links TRBV7-9 with TRBJ1-2; TRBD1 matches at 7 bases. Germline V gene lookup returns CDR1 SEHNR and CDR2 FQNEAQ (reference sequence). V shed 7 bases and J 7 bases; nucleotides not matched to a gene: 12. The CDR3 extends over 14 amino acids. The CDR3 DNA follows: TGTGCCAGCACCACCCAGGGGGTTAGAGCTGGCTACACCTTC. Translating it yields CASTTQGVRAGYTF.

In this sample, this clone turned up a few times. The V and J genes are TRBV7-2 and TRBJ2-5; TRBD2 aligns across 10 bases. The CDR3 spans 14 residues. Germline lookup yields CDR1 SGHTA and CDR2 FQGNSA. The ends lost 5 bases at V and 5 bases at J; junction bases unmatched: 5. The CDR3 DNA reads TGTGCCAGCAGCACGGGACTAGCGACGGAGACCCAGTACTTC. Translated: CASSTGLATETQYF.

V is TRBV10-3 and J is TRBJ2-6; D is ambiguous. The ends were cut back, 9 bases at V and 0 bases at J, with 15 bases in the middle. Per the germline V gene, CDR1 is ENHRY and CDR2 is SYGVKD. The CDR3 sequence is 16 residues long. Here the CDR3 DNA reads TGTGCCATTCCCAGCAGGCCCAGCTCTGGGGCCAACGTCCTGACTTTC. It yields the protein CAIPSRPSSGANVLTF.

This clone was found once. Other nucleotide sequences from this sample produce the same CDR3. The V call is TRBV27, the J call TRBJ2-3; D unresolved. From germline, CDR1 is MNHEY and CDR2 SMNVEV (reference sequence). This CDR3 has 13 residues. V was cut by 3 bases and J by 4 bases, with 8 bases left in between. The CDR3: CASSFTYADTQYF. CDR3 nucleotide sequence: TGTGCCAGCAGTTTCACATACGCAGATACGCAGTATTTT.

The chain uses TRBV2 and TRBJ2-3, with 9 bases matching TRBD2. The CDR3 consists of 16 residues. The junction had 9 bases not matched to a gene; V was cut back by 6 bases and J by 2 bases. CDR1 and CDR2 from the germline V gene are SNHLY and FYNNEI. The CDR3, as DNA: TGTGCCAGCAGAATTAGCGGGAGCCGGACCACAGATACGCAGTATTTT. Translated: CASRISGSRTTDTQYF.

This clone was counted only a few times. The gene calls are TRBV13 and TRBJ2-3, with a weak D call TRBD1 (6 bases). V lost 5 bases, J lost 3 bases, and 12 bases lay in between. Germline V gives CDR1 PRHDT, CDR2 FYEKMQ (reference sequence). The CDR3 covers 14 residues. The CDR3 sequence: CASSRDKVTDTQYF. The CDR3 DNA reads as TGTGCCAGCAGCCGGGACAAGGTGACAGATACGCAGTATTTT.

V usage is TRBV6-6 and J usage is TRBJ2-1, with 11 bases matching TRBD2. Per germline, CDR1 MNHNY and CDR2 SVGAGI (reference sequence). The CDR3 loop spans 14 amino acids. Trimming took 4 bases from V and 9 from J; bases not matched to a gene: 5. The CDR3 DNA reads as TGTGCCAGCAGTTTAGGGCTAGCGGGGGGTGAGCAGTTCTTC. Translated, it gives CASSLGLAGGEQFF.

This clone was seen only a few times. This chain uses TRBV19 with TRBJ2-2, with no clear D. Trimming took 6 bases from V and 7 from J, leaving 9 bases between them. The CDR3 runs to 12 residues. Germline CDR1 reads LNHDA; CDR2 reads SQIVND (reference sequence). CDR3 sequence: CASSQVGGELFF. The DNA for the CDR3 is TGTGCCAGTAGCCAGGTGGGCGGGGAGCTGTTTTTT. The variable domain in full, with the rest retrieved from reference TRBV19 and TRBJ2-2, is DGGITQSPKYLFRKEGQNVTLSCEQNLNHDAMYWYRQDPGQGLRLIYYSQIVNDFQKGDIAEGYSVSREKKESFPLTVTSAQKNPTAFYLCASSQVGGELFFGEGSRLTVL.

The chain joins TRBV7-2 to TRBJ2-6; 8 nucleotides match TRBD1. The CDR3 length is 18 residues. The germline V gene has CDR1 SGHTA and CDR2 FQGNSA. The trim removed 5 bases at V and 4 bases at J, leaving 13 bases unmatched. The CDR3 protein is CASSAMRTGFSGANVLTF. Here the CDR3 DNA reads TGTGCCAGCAGCGCGATGCGGACAGGGTTCTCCGGGGCCAACGTCCTGACTTTC.

The chain links TRBV7-2 to TRBJ1-1; unclear D gene. The V end lost 5 bases, the J end lost 4 bases, and 14 bases lay between the germline ends. Germline V gene lookup returns CDR1 SGHTA and CDR2 FQGNSA. This CDR3 comprises 14 residues. The DNA of the CDR3 is TGTGCCAGCAGCCCAGAGGTCATGAGCACTGAAGCTTTCTTT. Protein sequence: CASSPEVMSTEAFF.

The V call is TRBV19, the J call TRBJ2-1; 8 bases map to TRBD2. The trim removed 4 bases at V and 0 bases at J, leaving 5 bases unmatched. The CDR3 spans 16 residues. From germline, CDR1 is LNHDA and CDR2 SQIVND (reference sequence). The CDR3 loop is CASSSQRGSSYNEQFF. The DNA of the CDR3 is TGTGCCAGTAGTAGCCAGCGGGGGAGCTCCTACAATGAGCAGTTCTTC.

This rearrangement joins TRBV6-1 to TRBJ2-7; tentatively, D is TRBD2 (6 bases). The germline CDR1 and CDR2 sequences are MNHNS and SASEGT. The length of the CDR3 is 13 residues. V gave up 1 base and J gave up 4 bases, with 8 bases separating them. DNA of the CDR3: TGTGCCAGCAGTGAAGGGGGGAGGTACGAGCAGTACTTC. Protein: CASSEGGRYEQYF.

The chain couples TRBV6-1 to TRBJ1-2; D ambiguous. Deletions cut 6 bases from V and 5 bases from J, with 10 bases between. Germline V lookup: CDR1 MNHNS, CDR2 SASEGT. The CDR3 runs to 12 residues. This chain's CDR3 is CASSLNTYGYTF. For the CDR3, the DNA is TGTGCCAGCAGCCTCAATACTTATGGCTACACCTTC.

There are a few counts of this clone. J is TRBJ2-1 and V is TRBV7-2, with TRBD2 identical over 10 bases. The J segment lost 6 bases and the V segment lost 0 bases, leaving 2 bases of the junction unmatched. This CDR3 has 15 residues. The germline V gene has CDR1 SGHTA and CDR2 FQGNSA. The CDR3 DNA sequence: TGTGCCAGCAGCTTAGCTCCTAGCGGGGGCAATGAGCAGTTCTTC. Amino acids: CASSLAPSGGNEQFF.

V usage is TRBV4-3 and J usage is TRBJ1-6, with D possibly matching TRBD1 (6 bases). The germline CDR1 and CDR2 sequences are LGHNA and YSLEER. The CDR3 has 15 residues. With 1 base removed from V and 7 bases from J, the gap between germline ends came to 11 bases. CDR3 in DNA: TGCGCCAGCAGCCAAGTGATAGGACAGAATTCACCCCTCCACTTT. It encodes CASSQVIGQNSPLHF.

The rearrangement links TRBV4-1 to TRBJ1-6, with D tentatively TRBD1 (6 bases). The ends were cut back, 1 base at V and 7 bases at J, with 8 bases in the middle. The CDR3 is 14 residues long. The germline V gene encodes CDR1 MGHRA and CDR2 YSYEKL. The CDR3 nucleotides read TGCGCCAGCAGCCAAGTTACAGGGAATTCACCCCTCCACTTT. This codes for CASSQVTGNSPLHF.

This clone was seen only a few times. The V gene is TRBV2, the J gene TRBJ1-2; D is possibly TRBD1 (6 bases). CDR1 SNHLY and CDR2 FYNNEI come from the germline V gene. The V and J ends lost 7 bases and 7 bases respectively, with 22 bases between them. This CDR3 region has 15 residues. The CDR3 loop is CASTRTQGIPRGYTF. DNA of the CDR3: TGTGCCAGCACCAGGACACAGGGAATCCCTCGTGGCTACACCTTC.

The chain combines TRBV25-1 with TRBJ1-4; 9 bases align to TRBD1. CDR3 size: 15 residues. Germline V lookup: CDR1 MGHDK, CDR2 SYGVNS. J was trimmed by 6 bases and V by 4 bases; bases with no gene match: 6. The CDR3 nucleotides read TGTGCCAGCAGTGCTTCGGACAGGGGACATGAAAAACTGTTTTTT. Translation: CASSASDRGHEKLFF.

This chain joins TRBV19 and TRBJ1-5, with unresolved D. Germline V CDR1 and CDR2: LNHDA, SQIVND (reference sequence). The V end lost 3 bases, the J end lost 5 bases, and 11 bases lay between the germline ends. The CDR3 runs to 14 residues. The CDR3 DNA reads TGTGCCAGTAGTATGGCGGAAAGACATCAGCCCCAGCATTTT. Encoded protein: CASSMAERHQPQHF. Full variable domain (outside the CDR3, taken from reference TRBV19 and TRBJ1-5): DGGITQSPKYLFRKEGQNVTLSCEQNLNHDAMYWYRQDPGQGLRLIYYSQIVNDFQKGDIAEGYSVSREKKESFPLTVTSAQKNPTAFYLCASSMAERHQPQHFGDGTRLSIL.

V is TRBV14 and J is TRBJ1-2, with 7 positions matching TRBD1. The CDR3 is 15 residues long. V was pared by 4 bases and J by 7 bases, with 12 bases of the junction left unmatched. The germline CDR1 and CDR2 sequences are SGHDN and FVKESK. CDR3 sequence: CASSPMTGKVGGYTF. CDR3 DNA sequence: TGTGCCAGCAGCCCGATGACAGGGAAAGTCGGTGGCTACACCTTC. The variable domain in full, completed from reference TRBV14 and TRBJ1-2, reads EAGVTQFPSHSVIEKGQTVTLRCDPISGHDNLYWYRRVMGKEIKFLLHFVKESKQDESGMPNNRFLAERTGGTYSTLKVQPAELEDSGVYFCASSPMTGKVGGYTFGSGTRLTVV.

This chain joins TRBV6-6 and TRBJ2-1; 11 nucleotides match TRBD1. The CDR3 covers 16 residues. Trimming at V came to 4 bases and at J to 9 bases, leaving 11 bases not matched to a gene. Per the germline V gene, CDR1 is MNHNY and CDR2 is SVGAGI (reference sequence). The CDR3 DNA sequence: TGTGCCAGCAGTTCCCTAGGACAGGGGGCGGGAAGTGAGCAGTTCTTC. This sequence encodes CASSSLGQGAGSEQFF.

The rearrangement links TRBV19 to TRBJ2-4; 8 positions match TRBD1. The CDR3 extends over 14 amino acids. Germline loops: CDR1 LNHDA, CDR2 SQIVND (reference sequence). The trim removed 11 bases at V and 6 bases at J, leaving 12 bases unmatched. The CDR3 loop is CACSGGQERNIQYF. As DNA, the CDR3 is TGTGCCTGCAGTGGGGGACAGGAAAGAAACATTCAGTACTTC.

This clone has more than one count but fewer than ten. The chain carries TRBV19 and TRBJ2-1; D unclear. Deletions cut 9 bases from V and 0 bases from J, with 6 bases between. The CDR3 consists of 12 residues. The germline V gene has CDR1 LNHDA and CDR2 SQIVND (reference sequence). The CDR3: CASRSSYNEQFF. DNA of the CDR3: TGTGCCAGCCGTAGCTCCTACAATGAGCAGTTCTTC.

This clone is labeled as medium-sized. The chain combines TRBV4-1 with TRBJ1-2, with 7 bases fitting TRBD1. V lost 0 bases and J lost 10; bases outside the gene matches: 5. In germline, CDR1 is MGHRA, CDR2 YSYEKL. There are 13 residues in the CDR3. The CDR3 nucleotides are TGCGCCAGCAGCCAAGACAGGGGGTCTGTCTACACCTTC. Translation gives CASSQDRGSVYTF.

The chain uses TRBV30 and TRBJ2-7; D unclear. CDR1 is GTSNPN and CDR2 is SVGIG in the germline V gene (reference sequence). This CDR3 contains 11 residues. Trimming pared 0 bases from V and 4 bases from J, leaving 4 bases between. CDR3 sequence reads: CAWSVLYEQYF. Here the CDR3 DNA reads TGTGCCTGGAGTGTCTTGTACGAGCAGTACTTC.

The rearrangement uses TRBV18 and TRBJ1-1; 10 bases match TRBD1. V lost 3 bases, J lost 6 bases, and 4 bases stayed unmatched. The CDR3 length is 14 residues. The germline gives CDR1 KGHSH, CDR2 LQKENI. The CDR3 sequence: CASSPGTGVAEAFF. Written as DNA, the CDR3 is TGTGCCAGCTCACCGGGGACAGGGGTGGCTGAAGCTTTCTTT.

This clone has just a few counts. The chain is built from TRBV2 and TRBJ2-1; possibly TRBD1 for D (6 bases). The CDR3 is 14 amino acids. V lost 2 bases to trimming and J lost 8 bases, with 13 bases between them. Germline V CDR1 and CDR2: SNHLY, FYNNEI. The CDR3 DNA reads as TGTGCCAGCAGTGAATATCAGGGGACCGATGAGCAGTTCTTC. Translating it yields CASSEYQGTDEQFF.

The chain links TRBV5-1 to TRBJ2-3, with 13 bases aligning to TRBD2. The junction had 9 bases not matched to a gene; V was cut back by 9 bases and J by 8 bases. The CDR3 runs to 14 residues. The V gene's germline CDR1 is SGHRS and CDR2 YFSETQ. CDR3: CATRTGLAGSTQYF. As DNA, the CDR3 is TGCGCCACCCGAACGGGACTAGCGGGAAGTACGCAGTATTTT.